This TCR beta chain was found in a study of blood T cell repertoires in COVID-19. The assay was immunoSEQ multiplex PCR, and TCRdb's table has in-frame clones only and misses some. The table records around 320,000 clones, around 85% of them present only once. This receptor was identified in a human donor in a cohort sampled during active COVID-19. The sequenced sample consisted of peripheral blood.

CDR3 sequence: CATSDPGTPQPEQFF. The CDR3 nucleotides are TGTGCCACCAGTGATCCAGGGACACCCCAGCCTGAGCAGTTCTTC. The chain joins TRBV24-1 to TRBJ2-1, with D possibly TRBD1 on 6 matching bases. V lost 3 bases, J lost 9 bases, and 17 bases lay in between. The CDR3 runs to 15 residues. The germline V gene has CDR1 KGHDR and CDR2 SFDVKD.